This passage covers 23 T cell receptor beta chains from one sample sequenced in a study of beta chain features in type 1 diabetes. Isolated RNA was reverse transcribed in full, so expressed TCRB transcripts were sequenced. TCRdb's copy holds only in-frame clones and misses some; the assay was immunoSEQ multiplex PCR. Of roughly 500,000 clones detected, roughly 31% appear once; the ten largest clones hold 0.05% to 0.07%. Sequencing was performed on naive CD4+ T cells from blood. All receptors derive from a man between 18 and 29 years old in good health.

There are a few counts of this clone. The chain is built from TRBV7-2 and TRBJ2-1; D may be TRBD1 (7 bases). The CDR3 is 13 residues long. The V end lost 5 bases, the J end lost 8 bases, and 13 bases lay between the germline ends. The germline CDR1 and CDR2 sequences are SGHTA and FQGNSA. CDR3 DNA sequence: TGTGCCAGCAGCGCCGACAGGGAGGATGAGCAGTTCTTC. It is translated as CASSADREDEQFF.

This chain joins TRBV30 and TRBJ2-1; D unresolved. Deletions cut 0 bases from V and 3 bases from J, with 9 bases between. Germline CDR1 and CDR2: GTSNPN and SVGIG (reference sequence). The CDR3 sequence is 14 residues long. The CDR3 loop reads CAWSVERLYNEQFF. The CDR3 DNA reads TGTGCCTGGAGTGTTGAAAGACTCTACAATGAGCAGTTCTTC.

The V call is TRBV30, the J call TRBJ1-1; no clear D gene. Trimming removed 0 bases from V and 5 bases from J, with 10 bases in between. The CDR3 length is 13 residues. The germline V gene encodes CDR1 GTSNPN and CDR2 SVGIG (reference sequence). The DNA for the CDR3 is TGTGCCTGGAGTGTACTTAGAGAAACTGAAGCTTTCTTT. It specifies CAWSVLRETEAFF.

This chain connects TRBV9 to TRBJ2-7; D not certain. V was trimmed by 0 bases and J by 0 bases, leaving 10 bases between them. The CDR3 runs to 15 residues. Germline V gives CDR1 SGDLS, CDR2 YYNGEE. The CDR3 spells CASSVGPFSSYEQYF. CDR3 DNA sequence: TGTGCCAGCAGCGTAGGGCCATTTAGCTCCTACGAGCAGTACTTC.

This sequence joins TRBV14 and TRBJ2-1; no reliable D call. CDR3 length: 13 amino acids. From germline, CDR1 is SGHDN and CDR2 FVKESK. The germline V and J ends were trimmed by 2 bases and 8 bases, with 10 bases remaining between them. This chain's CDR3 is CASSQQSPHEQFF. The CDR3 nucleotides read TGTGCCAGCAGCCAACAGTCTCCCCATGAGCAGTTCTTC.

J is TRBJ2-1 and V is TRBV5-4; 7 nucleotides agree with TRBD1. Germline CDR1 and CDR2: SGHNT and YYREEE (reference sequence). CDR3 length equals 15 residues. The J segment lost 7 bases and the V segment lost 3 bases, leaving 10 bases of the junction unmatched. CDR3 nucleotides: TGTGCCAGCAGCTCCAAAATGACAGGGATGAATGAGCAGTTCTTC. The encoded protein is CASSSKMTGMNEQFF.

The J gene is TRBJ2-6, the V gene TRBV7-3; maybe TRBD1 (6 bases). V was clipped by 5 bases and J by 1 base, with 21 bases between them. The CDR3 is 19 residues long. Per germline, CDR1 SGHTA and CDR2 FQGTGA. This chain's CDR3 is CASSPKDRTSWSGANVLTF. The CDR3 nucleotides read TGTGCCAGCAGCCCCAAGGACAGAACGAGTTGGTCTGGGGCCAACGTCCTGACTTTC.

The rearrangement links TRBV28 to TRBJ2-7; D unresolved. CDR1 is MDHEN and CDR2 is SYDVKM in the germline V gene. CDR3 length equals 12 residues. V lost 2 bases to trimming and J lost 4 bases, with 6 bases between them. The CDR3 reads CASSLPEYEQYF. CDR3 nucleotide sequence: TGTGCCAGCAGTTTACCCGAATACGAGCAGTACTTC.

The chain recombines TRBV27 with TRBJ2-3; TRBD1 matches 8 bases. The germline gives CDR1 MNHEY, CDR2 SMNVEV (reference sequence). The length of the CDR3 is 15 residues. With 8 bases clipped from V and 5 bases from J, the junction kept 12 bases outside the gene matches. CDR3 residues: CASRGFGTGGDTQYF. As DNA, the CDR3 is TGTGCCAGCCGTGGGTTCGGGACAGGTGGAGATACGCAGTATTTT.

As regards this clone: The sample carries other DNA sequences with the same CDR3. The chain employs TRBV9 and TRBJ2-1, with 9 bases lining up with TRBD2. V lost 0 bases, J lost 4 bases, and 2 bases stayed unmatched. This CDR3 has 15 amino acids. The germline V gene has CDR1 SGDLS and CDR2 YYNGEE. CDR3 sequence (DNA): TGTGCCAGCAGCGTAGCTAGCGGGACTTACAATGAGCAGTTCTTC. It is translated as CASSVASGTYNEQFF.

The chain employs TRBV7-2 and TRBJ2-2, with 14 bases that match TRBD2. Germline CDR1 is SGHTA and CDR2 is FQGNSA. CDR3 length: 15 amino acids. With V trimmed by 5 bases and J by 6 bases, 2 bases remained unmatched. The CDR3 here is CASSPGLAGAGELFF. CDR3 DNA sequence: TGTGCCAGCAGCCCGGGACTAGCGGGAGCCGGGGAGCTGTTTTTT.

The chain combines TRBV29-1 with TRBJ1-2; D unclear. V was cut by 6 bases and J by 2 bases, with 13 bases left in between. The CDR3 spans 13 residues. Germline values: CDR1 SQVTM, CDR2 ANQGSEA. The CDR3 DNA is TGCAGCGTCCGGTGGCAGACGAACTATGGCTACACCTTC. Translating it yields CSVRWQTNYGYTF.

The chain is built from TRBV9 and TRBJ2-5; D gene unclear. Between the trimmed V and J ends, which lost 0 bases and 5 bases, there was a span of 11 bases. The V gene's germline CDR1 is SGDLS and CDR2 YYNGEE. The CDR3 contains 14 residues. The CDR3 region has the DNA TGTGCCAGCAGCGTAGCCCCGTACCCCGAGACCCAGTACTTC. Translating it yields CASSVAPYPETQYF.

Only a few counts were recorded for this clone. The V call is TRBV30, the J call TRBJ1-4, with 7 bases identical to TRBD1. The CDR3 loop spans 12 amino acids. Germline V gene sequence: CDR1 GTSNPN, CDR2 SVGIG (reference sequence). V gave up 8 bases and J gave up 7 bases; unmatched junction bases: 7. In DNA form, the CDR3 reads TGTGCCCGACAGGGCGTTGGTGAAAAACTGTTTTTT. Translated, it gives CARQGVGEKLFF.

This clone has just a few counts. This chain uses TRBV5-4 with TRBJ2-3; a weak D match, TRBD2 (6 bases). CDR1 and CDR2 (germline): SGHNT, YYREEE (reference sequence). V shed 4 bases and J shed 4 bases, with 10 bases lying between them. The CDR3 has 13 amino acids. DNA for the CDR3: TGTGCCAGCAGCCCGGGCGGGGCAGATACGCAGTATTTT. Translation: CASSPGGADTQYF.

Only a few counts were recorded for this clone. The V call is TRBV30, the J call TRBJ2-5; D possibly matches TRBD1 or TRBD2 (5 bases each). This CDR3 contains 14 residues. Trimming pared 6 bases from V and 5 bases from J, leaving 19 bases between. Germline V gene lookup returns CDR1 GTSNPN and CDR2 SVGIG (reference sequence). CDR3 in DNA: TGTGCCTGCTCCCAGCAGCCCGGGGCGGAGACCCAGTACTTC. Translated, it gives CACSQQPGAETQYF. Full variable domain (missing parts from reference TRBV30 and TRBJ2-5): SQTIHQWPATLVQPVGSPLSLECTVEGTSNPNLYWYRQAAGRGLQLLFYSVGIGQISSEVPQNLSASRPQDRQFILSSKKLLLSDSGFYLCACSQQPGAETQYFGPGTRLLVL.

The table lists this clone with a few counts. The DNA for the CDR3 is TGTGCCAGCAACCTCAGCGGGTACGAGCAGTACTTC. Encoded protein: CASNLSGYEQYF. The gene calls are TRBV28 and TRBJ2-7; possibly TRBD2 for D (6 bases). The germline CDR1 and CDR2 sequences are MDHEN and SYDVKM. The CDR3 extends over 12 amino acids. Trimming left V 7 bases short and J 4 bases short, with 11 bases between.

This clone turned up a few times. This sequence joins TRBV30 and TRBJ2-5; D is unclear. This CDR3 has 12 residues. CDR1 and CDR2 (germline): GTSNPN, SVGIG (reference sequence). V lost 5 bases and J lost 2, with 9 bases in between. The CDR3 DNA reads TGTGCCTGGGGCACTGTGCAAGAGACCCAGTACTTC. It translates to CAWGTVQETQYF.

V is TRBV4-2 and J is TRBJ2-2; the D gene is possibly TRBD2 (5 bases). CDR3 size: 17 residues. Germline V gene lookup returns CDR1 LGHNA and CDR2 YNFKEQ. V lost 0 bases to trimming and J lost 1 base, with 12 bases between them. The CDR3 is CASSQEFRGVNTGELFF. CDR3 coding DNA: TGTGCCAGCAGCCAAGAATTCCGGGGTGTGAACACCGGGGAGCTGTTTTTT.

Written as DNA, the CDR3 is TGTGCCTGGAGTCTACATTGGGGGGCTGAAAAACTGTTTTTT. Its protein product is CAWSLHWGAEKLFF. The chain employs TRBV30 and TRBJ1-4; a weak D match, TRBD1 (6 bases). Trimming took 2 bases from V and 7 from J, leaving 14 bases between them. Germline loops: CDR1 GTSNPN, CDR2 SVGIG (reference sequence). The CDR3 length is 14 residues.

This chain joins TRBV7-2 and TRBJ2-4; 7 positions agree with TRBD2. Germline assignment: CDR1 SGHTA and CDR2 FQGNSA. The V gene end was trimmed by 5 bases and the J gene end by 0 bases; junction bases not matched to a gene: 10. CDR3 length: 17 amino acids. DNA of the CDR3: TGTGCCAGCAGCCCCCGTCTAGCGGCCCTAGCCAAAAACATTCAGTACTTC. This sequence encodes CASSPRLAALAKNIQYF.

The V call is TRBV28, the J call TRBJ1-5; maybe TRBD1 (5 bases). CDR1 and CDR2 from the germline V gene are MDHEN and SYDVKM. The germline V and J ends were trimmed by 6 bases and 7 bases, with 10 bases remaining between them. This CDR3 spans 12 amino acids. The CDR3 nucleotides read TGTGCCAGCAGGGGGGGAAGGCAGCCCCAGCATTTT. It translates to CASRGGRQPQHF.

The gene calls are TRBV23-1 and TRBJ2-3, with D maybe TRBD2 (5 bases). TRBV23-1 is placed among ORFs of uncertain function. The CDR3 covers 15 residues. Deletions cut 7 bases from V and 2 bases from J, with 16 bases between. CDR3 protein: CASTPGSEDTDTQYF. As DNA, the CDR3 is TGCGCCAGCACACCGGGATCTGAGGACACAGATACGCAGTATTTT.